Presented here are 17 T cell receptor beta chains from one specimen sequenced in a study of long-term antiretroviral therapy in people with HIV. Running of the v3.0 immunoSEQ assay took place at survey level. Assay used: immunoSEQ multiplex PCR; TCRdb lists only in-frame clones, some missing. In the table there are about 29,000 clones, more than 75% of which are singletons. Material: unsorted PBMCs, obtained 0.5 years after starting antiretroviral therapy. Receptors originate from a woman aged 18-29 years with HIV.

This clone was recorded only once. This chain connects TRBV19 to TRBJ2-5, with D maybe TRBD1 (6 bases). V was shortened by 1 base and J by 3 bases, with 9 bases between the two germline ends. This CDR3 has 14 amino acids. Germline V CDR1 and CDR2: LNHDA, SQIVND (reference sequence). In DNA form, the CDR3 reads TGTGCCAGTAGTATAGCTGGGGGCGAAGAGACCCAGTACTTC. The encoded protein is CASSIAGGEETQYF.

CDR3: CASSPHRDTGELFF. DNA of the CDR3: TGTGCCAGCAGCCCGCACAGGGACACCGGGGAGCTGTTTTTT. J is TRBJ2-2 and V is TRBV11-3, with D possibly being TRBD1 (6 bases). The CDR3 covers 14 residues. Per the germline V gene, CDR1 is SGHNT and CDR2 is YENEEA. With 5 bases removed from V and 3 bases from J, the gap between germline ends came to 10 bases.

The genes are TRBV4-3 and TRBJ1-1, with D possibly matching TRBD1 (5 bases). Trimming left V 9 bases short and J 3 bases short, with 14 bases between. This CDR3 comprises 13 residues. The germline gives CDR1 LGHNA, CDR2 YSLEER. The CDR3 is CASGLGGDTEAFF. The CDR3 region has the DNA TGCGCCAGTGGCCTGGGGGGGGACACTGAAGCTTTCTTT.

J is TRBJ1-1 and V is TRBV5-8; D unresolved. The CDR3 runs to 11 residues. The V gene's germline CDR1 is SGHTS and CDR2 YDEGEE. The germline V and J ends were trimmed by 2 bases and 11 bases, with 10 bases remaining between them. The CDR3 sequence is CASSFGPGAFF. CDR3 coding DNA: TGTGCCAGCAGCTTCGGTCCGGGCGCTTTCTTT.

The V call is TRBV7-8, the J call TRBJ2-1; D is possibly TRBD1 (5 bases). V gave up 0 bases and J gave up 7 bases, with 16 bases separating them. There are 16 residues in the CDR3. CDR1 is SGHVS and CDR2 is FQNEAQ in the germline V gene. The CDR3 protein is CASSLARQGNLNEQFF. The CDR3 DNA reads as TGTGCCAGCAGCTTAGCGCGGCAGGGCAATTTGAATGAGCAGTTCTTC.

There are a few counts of this clone. The chain links TRBV7-8 to TRBJ1-2, with D hard to call. Trimming shortened V by 1 base and J by 6 bases, and 9 bases separated the two germline ends. The CDR3 has 13 amino acids. Germline loops: CDR1 SGHVS, CDR2 FQNEAQ. As DNA, the CDR3 is TGTGCCAGCAGCTTAGACAGAGTCAATGGCTACACCTTC. It encodes CASSLDRVNGYTF.

The chain is built from TRBV7-9 and TRBJ2-2; TRBD1 is a possible D gene (6 bases). The CDR3 has 16 amino acids. Germline V lookup: CDR1 SEHNR, CDR2 FQNEAQ (reference sequence). V lost 4 bases and J 4 bases, leaving 16 bases between the germline ends. CDR3 coding DNA: TGTGCCAGCAGCTCCCGCTCCGGGACATTCACCGGGGAGCTGTTTTTT. It yields the protein CASSSRSGTFTGELFF.

As regards this clone: At one end, the junction sequence differs from germline, possibly due to a read error. The genes are TRBV15 and TRBJ1-2; D is unclear. From germline, CDR1 is LNHNV and CDR2 YYDKDF (reference sequence). The CDR3 totals 11 residues. The CDR3 protein is CATSNWGGSIF. CDR3 sequence (DNA): TGTGCCACCAGCAACTGGGGTGGCTCCATCTTC.

The rearrangement links TRBV7-3 to TRBJ1-1; no firm D call. Trimming removed 2 bases from V and 3 bases from J, with 7 bases in between. Germline V gene data show CDR1 as SGHTA and CDR2 as FQGTGA. The CDR3 length is 13 residues. For the CDR3, the DNA is TGTGCCAGCAGCTTATTGGGTGACACTGAAGCTTTCTTT. Protein: CASSLLGDTEAFF.

This chain links TRBV10-3 with TRBJ2-5, with D tentatively TRBD1 or TRBD2 (6 bases each). The germline gives CDR1 ENHRY, CDR2 SYGVKD. Trimming took 0 bases from V and 5 from J, leaving 10 bases between them. The CDR3 has 14 amino acids. Written as DNA, the CDR3 is TGTGCCATCAGTGAGTCGGGGGGCGAGGAGACCCAGTACTTC. Translated: CAISESGGEETQYF.

The rearrangement links TRBV29-1 to TRBJ2-7; no firm D call. Germline V gene lookup returns CDR1 SQVTM and CDR2 ANQGSEA. The CDR3 has 14 residues. Between the trimmed V and J ends, which lost 6 bases and 4 bases, there was a span of 19 bases. The CDR3, as DNA: TGCAGCGTCTCACCCCCTGGACGGTTTTACGAGCAGTACTTC. This translates into CSVSPPGRFYEQYF.

The chain has TRBV12-5 and TRBJ2-1; perhaps TRBD2 as D (6 bases). Germline loops: CDR1 LGHNT, CDR2 FRNRAP. CDR3 length equals 12 residues. The V end lost 6 bases, the J end lost 9 bases, and 12 bases lay between the germline ends. CDR3 nucleotides: TGTGCTAGTGGAGGAGGGTTAAGTGAGCAGTTCTTC. As protein: CASGGGLSEQFF.

In this sample, this clone turned up a few times. The chain recombines TRBV7-6 with TRBJ2-2; the match to TRBD2 covers 14 bases. The CDR3 runs to 20 residues. V lost 6 bases, J lost 2 bases, and 14 bases stayed unmatched. Germline V gene data show CDR1 as SGHVS and CDR2 as FNYEAQ. CDR3: CASSYPTSGLAGDNTGELFF. CDR3 DNA sequence: TGTGCCAGCAGTTACCCAACCTCGGGACTAGCGGGAGACAACACCGGGGAGCTGTTTTTT.

The chain employs TRBV27 and TRBJ2-3; the match to TRBD2 covers 7 bases. J was trimmed by 3 bases and V by 0 bases; bases with no gene match: 3. Germline lookup yields CDR1 MNHEY and CDR2 SMNVEV (reference sequence). There are 15 residues in the CDR3. The CDR3 nucleotides are TGTGCCAGCAGTTTATCAGGGAGGGGAACAGATACGCAGTATTTT. Translation gives CASSLSGRGTDTQYF.

The count of this clone is one. This chain uses TRBV9 with TRBJ2-1; possible D gene TRBD2, 6 bases. Germline CDR1 is SGDLS and CDR2 is YYNGEE. The CDR3 covers 16 residues. V was shortened by 2 bases and J by 0 bases, with 12 bases between the two germline ends. This chain's CDR3 is CASSVLALSSYNEQFF. CDR3 in DNA: TGTGCCAGCAGCGTGCTAGCGCTAAGCTCCTACAATGAGCAGTTCTTC.

This chain links TRBV19 with TRBJ2-3; D gene unclear. The CDR3 is 14 residues long. Looked up from germline, CDR1 is LNHDA and CDR2 is SQIVND (reference sequence). V was trimmed by 6 bases and J by 3 bases, leaving 13 bases between them. DNA of the CDR3: TGTGCCAGTAGGCGGCAGGCTACAACAGATACGCAGTATTTT. Translating it yields CASRRQATTDTQYF.

CDR3 bases: TGTGCCAGTAGTCGGGGGGACTCGTCCTACGAGCAGTACTTC. Translated: CASSRGDSSYEQYF. The V gene is TRBV19, the J gene TRBJ2-7; 7 bases align to TRBD2. The CDR3 covers 14 residues. CDR1 and CDR2 (germline): LNHDA, SQIVND (reference sequence). The V gene end was trimmed by 5 bases and the J gene end by 1 base; junction bases not matched to a gene: 5.